These 5 T cell receptor beta chains came from one sample sequenced in a study of T cells in Graves' hyperthyroidism and ophthalmopathy. The investigators amplified TCR beta CDR3 regions from RNA transcripts. Carried out on the TCR CDR3, a first-round RT-PCR used the HTBI primer set. TCRdb recomputed calls from the multiplex PCR reads with MiXCR, one row per CDR3 protein. The sample gives under 700,000 distinct CDR3 sequences, 46% of which show up once; about 8.2% is in the top ten. The sample taken for sequencing was peripheral blood or thyroid tissue (not recorded which). These receptors were collected from a woman younger than 30 with Graves' hyperthyroidism.

This clonotype was detected ten times or more. The chain is built from TRBV7-9 and TRBJ1-2; no clear D gene. This CDR3 is built from 14 residues. Trimming shortened V by 5 bases and J by 6 bases, and 16 bases separated the two germline ends. The germline CDR1 and CDR2 sequences are SEHNR and FQNEAQ (reference sequence). CDR3 nucleotides: TGTGCCAGCAGCAATCCGGCGGGGAGCAATGGCTACACCTTC. It specifies CASSNPAGSNGYTF. The variable domain in full, with the rest retrieved from reference TRBV7-9 and TRBJ1-2, is DTGVSQNPRHKITKRGQNVTFRCDPISEHNRLYWYRQTLGQGPEFLTYFQNEAQLEKSRLLSDRFSAERPKGSFSTLEIQRTEQGDSAMYLCASSNPAGSNGYTFGSGTRLTVV.

The chain uses TRBV7-9 and TRBJ1-1; D perhaps matches TRBD1 (5 bases). The CDR3 totals 12 residues. Germline V gene lookup returns CDR1 SEHNR and CDR2 FQNEAQ (reference sequence). V was trimmed by 10 bases and J by 4 bases, leaving 13 bases between them. The CDR3 reads CATQGRGTEAFF. The CDR3 region has the DNA TGTGCCACCCAGGGACGGGGCACTGAAGCTTTCTTT. The whole variable domain, filled in from reference TRBV7-9 and TRBJ1-1, reads DTGVSQNPRHKITKRGQNVTFRCDPISEHNRLYWYRQTLGQGPEFLTYFQNEAQLEKSRLLSDRFSAERPKGSFSTLEIQRTEQGDSAMYLCATQGRGTEAFFGQGTRLTVV.

This sequence joins TRBV9 and TRBJ2-7, with D tentatively TRBD1 (7 bases). Germline CDR1 is SGDLS and CDR2 is YYNGEE. CDR3 length: 16 amino acids. The germline V and J ends were trimmed by 3 bases and 0 bases, with 16 bases remaining between them. The CDR3 bases are TGTGCCAGCAGCGGGCGGGACAGCGATATCTCCTACGAGCAGTACTTC. As protein: CASSGRDSDISYEQYF.

Ten or more counts support this clonotype. The V call is TRBV2, the J call TRBJ1-2; no definite D call. This CDR3 comprises 13 residues. Deletions cut 5 bases from V and 7 bases from J, with 14 bases between. CDR1 is SNHLY, CDR2 FYNNEI, per germline. The CDR3 loop reads CASSPESQSGYTF. CDR3 DNA sequence: TGTGCCAGCAGTCCGGAAAGCCAGAGTGGCTACACCTTC.

This clonotype has a count of ten or more. This sequence joins TRBV6-1 and TRBJ2-5; D unclear. CDR3 length equals 12 residues. Trimming took 3 bases from V and 4 from J, leaving 6 bases between them. CDR1 and CDR2 (germline): MNHNS, SASEGT. The CDR3 here is CASSDPGETQYF. The DNA for the CDR3 is TGTGCCAGCAGTGACCCAGGAGAGACCCAGTACTTC.